This TCR beta chain stems from a study of tumor-infiltrating lymphocytes in primary liver carcinoma. A note on this clonotype: Its target is not known.

General study points: Owing to bulk unsorted samples, no comparison was made between CD4+ and CD8+ repertoires. Tumor top-250-clone fraction significantly exceeded that of blood (p = 0.039). Compared with tumor region pairs, tumor-adjacent and tumor-blood pairs overlapped less.

Per the germline V gene, CDR1 is SEHNR and CDR2 is FQNEAQ (reference sequence). The CDR3 has 12 residues. V was clipped by 11 bases and J by 4 bases, with 14 bases between them. The researchers obtained blood RNA from unsorted whole blood and also extracted germline DNA. Sampling before surgery obtained 4 to 4.5 milliliters of peripheral blood. A constant-region primer served to make TCR beta cDNA from about 0.5 ug total RNA. Libraries of TCR beta came from three nested multiplex PCR rounds with slightly modified ARM-PCR. It was with TRBV1-TRBV30 forward primers and a C-beta reverse primer that the first two PCR rounds were run, at about 10 cycles each. MiXCR, run by TCRdb on the multiplex PCR reads, gives a single entry per CDR3 protein. This table holds 310,000 or so distinct CDR3 sequences, around three fifths found once.

The sequencing sample was made of peripheral blood. The origin of this receptor is a woman under 40 with primary liver carcinoma and hepatitis B virus infection. The chain joins TRBV7-9 to TRBJ1-2; D is ambiguous. The CDR3 protein is CALREIPYGYTF. The CDR3 DNA follows: TGTGCCCTCCGTGAGATCCCCTATGGCTACACCTTC.